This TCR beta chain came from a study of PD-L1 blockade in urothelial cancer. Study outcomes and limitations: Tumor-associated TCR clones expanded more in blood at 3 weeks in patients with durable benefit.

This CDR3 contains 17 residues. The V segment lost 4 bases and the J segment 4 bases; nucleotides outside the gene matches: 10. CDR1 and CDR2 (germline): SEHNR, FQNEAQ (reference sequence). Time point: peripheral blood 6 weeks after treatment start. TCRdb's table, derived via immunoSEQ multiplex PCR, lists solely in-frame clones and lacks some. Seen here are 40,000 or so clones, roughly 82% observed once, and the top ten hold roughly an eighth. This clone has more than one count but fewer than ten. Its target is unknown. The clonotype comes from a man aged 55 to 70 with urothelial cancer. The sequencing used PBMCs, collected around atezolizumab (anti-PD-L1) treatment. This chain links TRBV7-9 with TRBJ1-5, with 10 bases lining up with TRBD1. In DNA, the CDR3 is TGTGCCAGCAGCTCCGGGACAGGGGAATGGTGGAATCAGCCCCAGCATTTT. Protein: CASSSGTGEWWNQPQHF.